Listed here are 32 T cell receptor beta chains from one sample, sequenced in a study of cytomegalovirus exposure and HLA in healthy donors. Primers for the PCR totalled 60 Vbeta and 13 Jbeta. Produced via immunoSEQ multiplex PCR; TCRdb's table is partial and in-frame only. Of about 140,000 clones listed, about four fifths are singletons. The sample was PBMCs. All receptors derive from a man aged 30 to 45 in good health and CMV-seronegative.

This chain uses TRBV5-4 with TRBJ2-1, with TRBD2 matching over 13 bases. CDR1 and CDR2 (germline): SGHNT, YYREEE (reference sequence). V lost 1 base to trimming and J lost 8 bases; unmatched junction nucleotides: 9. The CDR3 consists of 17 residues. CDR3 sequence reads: CASSLRLAGGGGDEQFF. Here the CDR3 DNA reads TGTGCCAGCAGCTTGCGACTAGCGGGAGGAGGTGGAGATGAGCAGTTCTTC.

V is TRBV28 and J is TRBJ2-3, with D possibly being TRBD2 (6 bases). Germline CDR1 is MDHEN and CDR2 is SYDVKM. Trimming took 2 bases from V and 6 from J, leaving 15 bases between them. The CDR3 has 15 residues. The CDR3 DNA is TGTGCCAGCAGTTTAGAAGGCGGGGTCCTGGATACGCAGTATTTT. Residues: CASSLEGGVLDTQYF.

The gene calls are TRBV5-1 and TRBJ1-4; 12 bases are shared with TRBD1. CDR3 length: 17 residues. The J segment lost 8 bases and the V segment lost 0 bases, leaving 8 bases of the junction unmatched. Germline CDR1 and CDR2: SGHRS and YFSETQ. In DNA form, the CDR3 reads TGCGCCAGCAGCTTGGGGAACTTGGGGACAGGGGGCGAAAAACTGTTTTTT. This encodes CASSLGNLGTGGEKLFF.

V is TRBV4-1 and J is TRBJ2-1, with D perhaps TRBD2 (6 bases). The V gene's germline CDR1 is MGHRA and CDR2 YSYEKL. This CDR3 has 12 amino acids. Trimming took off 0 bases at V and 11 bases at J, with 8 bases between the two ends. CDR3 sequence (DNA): TGCGCCAGCAGCCAAGATGGGGGGAAGCAGTTCTTC. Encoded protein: CASSQDGGKQFF.

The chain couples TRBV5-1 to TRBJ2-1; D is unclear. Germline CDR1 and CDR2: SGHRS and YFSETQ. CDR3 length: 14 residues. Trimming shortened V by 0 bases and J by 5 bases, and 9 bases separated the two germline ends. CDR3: CASSLVPGNNEQFF. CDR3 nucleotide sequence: TGCGCCAGCAGCTTGGTCCCAGGTAACAATGAGCAGTTCTTC.

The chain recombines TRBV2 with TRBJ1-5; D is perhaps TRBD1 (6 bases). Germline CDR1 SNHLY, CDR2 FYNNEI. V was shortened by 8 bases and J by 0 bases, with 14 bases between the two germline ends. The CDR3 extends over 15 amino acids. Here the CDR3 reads CASHLDSHSNQPQHF. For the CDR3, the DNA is TGTGCCAGCCACCTGGACAGCCATAGCAATCAGCCCCAGCATTTT.

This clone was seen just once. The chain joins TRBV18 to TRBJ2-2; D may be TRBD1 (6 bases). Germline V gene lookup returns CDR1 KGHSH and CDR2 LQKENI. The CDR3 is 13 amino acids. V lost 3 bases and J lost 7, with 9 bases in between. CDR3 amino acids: CASSPGQYGELFF. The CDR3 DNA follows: TGTGCCAGCTCACCTGGACAGTACGGGGAGCTGTTTTTT.

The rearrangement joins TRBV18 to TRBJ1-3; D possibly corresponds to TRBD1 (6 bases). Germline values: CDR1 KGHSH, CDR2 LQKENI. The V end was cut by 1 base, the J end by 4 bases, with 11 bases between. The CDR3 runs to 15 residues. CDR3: CASSPLQGVGNTIYF. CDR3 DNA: TGTGCCAGCTCACCACTACAGGGTGTAGGAAACACCATATATTTT.

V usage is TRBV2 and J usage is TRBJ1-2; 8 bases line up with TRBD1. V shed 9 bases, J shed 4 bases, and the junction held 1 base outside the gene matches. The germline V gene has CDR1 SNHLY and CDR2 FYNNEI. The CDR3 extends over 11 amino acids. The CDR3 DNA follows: TGTGCCAGGGGGACAGGCTATGGCTACACCTTC. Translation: CARGTGYGYTF.

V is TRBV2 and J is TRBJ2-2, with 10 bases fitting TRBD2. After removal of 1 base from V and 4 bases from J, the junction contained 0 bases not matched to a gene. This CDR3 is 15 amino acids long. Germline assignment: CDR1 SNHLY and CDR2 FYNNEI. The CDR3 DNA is TGTGCCAGCAGTGAAGTAGCGGGGGGCACCGGGGAGCTGTTTTTT. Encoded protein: CASSEVAGGTGELFF.

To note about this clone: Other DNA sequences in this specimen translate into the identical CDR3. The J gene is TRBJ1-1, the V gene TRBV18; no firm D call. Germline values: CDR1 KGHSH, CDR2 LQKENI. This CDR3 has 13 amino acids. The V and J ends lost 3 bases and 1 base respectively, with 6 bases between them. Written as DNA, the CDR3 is TGTGCCAGCTCACCCGAGAGGAACACTGAAGCTTTCTTT. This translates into CASSPERNTEAFF.

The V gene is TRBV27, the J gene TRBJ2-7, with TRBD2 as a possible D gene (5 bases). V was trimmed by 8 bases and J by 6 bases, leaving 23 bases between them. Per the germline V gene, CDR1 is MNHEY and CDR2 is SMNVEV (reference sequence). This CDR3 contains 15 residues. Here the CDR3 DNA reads TGTGCCAGCTCAAATCCGGGAACCACAGCTCTCGAGCAGTACTTC. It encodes CASSNPGTTALEQYF.

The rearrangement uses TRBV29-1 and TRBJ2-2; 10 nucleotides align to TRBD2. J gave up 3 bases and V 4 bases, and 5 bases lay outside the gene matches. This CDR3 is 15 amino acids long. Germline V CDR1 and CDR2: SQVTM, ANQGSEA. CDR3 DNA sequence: TGCAGCGTTGGAGGGCTAGCGGGAGACACCGGGGAGCTGTTTTTT. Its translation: CSVGGLAGDTGELFF.

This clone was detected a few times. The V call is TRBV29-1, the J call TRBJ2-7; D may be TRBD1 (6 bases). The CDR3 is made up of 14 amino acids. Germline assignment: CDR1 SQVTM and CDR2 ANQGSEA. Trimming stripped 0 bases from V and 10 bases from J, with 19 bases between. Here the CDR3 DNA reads TGCAGCGTTGAAGACGGCAGGGGCCCCAGGTTTCAGTACTTC. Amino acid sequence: CSVEDGRGPRFQYF.

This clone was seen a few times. The CDR3 DNA follows: TGTGCCAGCAGTGAACTGGGGGCGGGAGAGACCCAGTACTTC. It specifies CASSELGAGETQYF. V and J are TRBV6-1 and TRBJ2-5; D may be TRBD1 (6 bases). Per the germline V gene, CDR1 is MNHNS and CDR2 is SASEGT. The length of the CDR3 is 14 residues. Trimming pared 2 bases from V and 4 bases from J, leaving 11 bases between.

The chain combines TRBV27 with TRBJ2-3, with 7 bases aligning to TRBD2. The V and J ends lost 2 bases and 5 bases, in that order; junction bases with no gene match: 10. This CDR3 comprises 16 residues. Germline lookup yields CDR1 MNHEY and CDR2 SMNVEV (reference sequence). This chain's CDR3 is CASSLAPGLVGDTQYF. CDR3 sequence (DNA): TGTGCCAGCAGTTTAGCCCCCGGACTAGTGGGAGATACGCAGTATTTT.

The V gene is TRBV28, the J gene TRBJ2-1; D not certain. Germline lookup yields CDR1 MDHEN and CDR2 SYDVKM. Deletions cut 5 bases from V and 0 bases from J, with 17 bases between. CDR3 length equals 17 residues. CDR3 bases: TGTGCCAGCAGTACCTCGTATCATCCGAGCTCCTACAATGAGCAGTTCTTC. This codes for CASSTSYHPSSYNEQFF.

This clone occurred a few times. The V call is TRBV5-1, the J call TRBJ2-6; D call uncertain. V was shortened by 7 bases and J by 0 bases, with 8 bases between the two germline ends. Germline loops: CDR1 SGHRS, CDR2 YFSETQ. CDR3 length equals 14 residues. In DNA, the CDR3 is TGCGCCAGCCAGTACAACTCTGGGGCCAACGTCCTGACTTTC. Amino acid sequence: CASQYNSGANVLTF.

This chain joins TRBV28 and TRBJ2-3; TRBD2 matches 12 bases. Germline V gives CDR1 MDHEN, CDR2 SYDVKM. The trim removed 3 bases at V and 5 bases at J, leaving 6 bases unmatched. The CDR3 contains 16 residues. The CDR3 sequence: CASSFRLAGGGDTQYF. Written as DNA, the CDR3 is TGTGCCAGCAGTTTTCGTCTAGCGGGAGGGGGAGATACGCAGTATTTT.

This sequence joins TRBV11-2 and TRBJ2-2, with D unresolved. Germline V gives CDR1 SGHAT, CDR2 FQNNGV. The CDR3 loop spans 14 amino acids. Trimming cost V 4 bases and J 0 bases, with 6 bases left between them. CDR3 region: CASSSSTNTGELFF. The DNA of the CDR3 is TGTGCCAGCAGCTCATCTACGAACACCGGGGAGCTGTTTTTT.

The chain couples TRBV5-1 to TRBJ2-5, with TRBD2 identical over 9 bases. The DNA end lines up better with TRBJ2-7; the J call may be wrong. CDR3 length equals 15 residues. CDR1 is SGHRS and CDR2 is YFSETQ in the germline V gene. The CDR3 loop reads CASRVLSGSIYEQYF. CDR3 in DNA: TGCGCCAGCAGGGTGCTTAGCGGGAGTATCTACGAGCAGTACTTC.

The CDR3 nucleotides are TGTGCCACCAGCAGTTATATCAGGGATCAGCCCCAGCATTTT. As protein: CATSSYIRDQPQHF. The V and J genes are TRBV15 and TRBJ1-5, with D tentatively TRBD1 (5 bases). The germline CDR1 and CDR2 sequences are LNHNV and YYDKDF (reference sequence). Trimming removed 3 bases from V and 5 bases from J, with 11 bases in between. The CDR3 contains 14 residues.

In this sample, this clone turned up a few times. The CDR3 DNA reads TGTGCCAGCAGCCCACCGGGACTAGCAAGCAATGAGCAGTTCTTC. Amino acid sequence: CASSPPGLASNEQFF. This chain uses TRBV7-9 with TRBJ2-1; 9 bases fit TRBD2. Germline lookup yields CDR1 SEHNR and CDR2 FQNEAQ (reference sequence). The CDR3 is 15 amino acids. The J segment lost 6 bases and the V segment lost 5 bases, leaving 8 bases of the junction unmatched.

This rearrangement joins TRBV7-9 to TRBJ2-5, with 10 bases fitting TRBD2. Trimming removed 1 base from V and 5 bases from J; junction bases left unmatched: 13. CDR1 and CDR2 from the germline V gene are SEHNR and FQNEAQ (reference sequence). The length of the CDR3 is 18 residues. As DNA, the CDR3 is TGTGCCAGCAGCTTAGGATCGTCTAGCGGGGGATTGCTTGAGACCCAGTACTTC. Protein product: CASSLGSSSGGLLETQYF.

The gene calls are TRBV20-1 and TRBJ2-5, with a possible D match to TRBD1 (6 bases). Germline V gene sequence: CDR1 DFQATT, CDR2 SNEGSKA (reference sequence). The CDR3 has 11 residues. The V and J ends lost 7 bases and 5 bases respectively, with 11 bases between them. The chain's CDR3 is CSGRTVETQYF. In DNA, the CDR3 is TGCAGTGGGAGGACAGTGGAGACCCAGTACTTC.

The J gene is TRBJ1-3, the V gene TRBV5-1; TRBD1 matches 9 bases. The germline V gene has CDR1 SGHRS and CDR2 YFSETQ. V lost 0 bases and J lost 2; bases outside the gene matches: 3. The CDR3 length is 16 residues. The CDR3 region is CASSLAWTGAGNTIYF. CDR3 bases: TGCGCCAGCAGCTTGGCCTGGACAGGGGCTGGAAACACCATATATTTT.

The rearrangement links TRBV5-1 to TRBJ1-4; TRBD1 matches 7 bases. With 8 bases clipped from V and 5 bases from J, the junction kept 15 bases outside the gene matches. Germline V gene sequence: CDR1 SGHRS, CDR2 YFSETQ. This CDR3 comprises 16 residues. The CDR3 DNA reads TGCGCCAGATTGGCACCCGTAGGACAGGAGAATGAAAAACTGTTTTTT. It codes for CARLAPVGQENEKLFF.

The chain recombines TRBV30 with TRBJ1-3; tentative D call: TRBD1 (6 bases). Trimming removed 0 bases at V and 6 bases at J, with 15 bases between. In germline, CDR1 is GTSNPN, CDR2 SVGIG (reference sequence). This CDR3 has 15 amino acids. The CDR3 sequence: CAWSVTGRRTNTIYF. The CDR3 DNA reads TGTGCCTGGAGTGTAACAGGGAGACGGACAAACACCATATATTTT.

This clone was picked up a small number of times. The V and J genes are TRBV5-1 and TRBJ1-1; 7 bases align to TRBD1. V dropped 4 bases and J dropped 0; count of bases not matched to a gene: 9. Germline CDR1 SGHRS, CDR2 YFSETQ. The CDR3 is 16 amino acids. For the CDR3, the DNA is TGCGCCAGCAGCATCCGGGACAGACCATTGAACACTGAAGCTTTCTTT. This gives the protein CASSIRDRPLNTEAFF.

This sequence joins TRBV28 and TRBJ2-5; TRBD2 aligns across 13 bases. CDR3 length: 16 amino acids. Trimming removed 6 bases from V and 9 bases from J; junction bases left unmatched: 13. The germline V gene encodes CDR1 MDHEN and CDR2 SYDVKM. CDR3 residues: CASRVLAGGARGAQYF. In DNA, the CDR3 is TGTGCCAGCAGGGTACTAGCGGGAGGGGCCAGGGGGGCCCAGTACTTC. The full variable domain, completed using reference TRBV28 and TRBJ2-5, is DVKVTQSSRYLVKRTGEKVFLECVQDMDHENMFWYRQDPGLGLRLIYFSYDVKMKEKGDIPEGYSVSREKKERFSLILESASTNQTSMYLCASRVLAGGARGAQYFGPGTRLLVL.

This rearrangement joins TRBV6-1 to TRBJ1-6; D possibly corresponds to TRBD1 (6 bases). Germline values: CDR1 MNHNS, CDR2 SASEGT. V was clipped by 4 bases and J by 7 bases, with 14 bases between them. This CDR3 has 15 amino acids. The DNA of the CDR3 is TGTGCCAGCAGTGCGCGGACAGTCGGGAATTCACCCCTCCACTTT. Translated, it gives CASSARTVGNSPLHF.

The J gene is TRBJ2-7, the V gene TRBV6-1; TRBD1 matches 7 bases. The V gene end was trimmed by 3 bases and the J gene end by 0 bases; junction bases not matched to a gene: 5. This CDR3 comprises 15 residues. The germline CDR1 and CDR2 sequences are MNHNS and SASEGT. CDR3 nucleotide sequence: TGTGCCAGCAGTGAGGGACAGCAAAACTCCTACGAGCAGTACTTC. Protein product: CASSEGQQNSYEQYF.